What follows are 15 T cell receptor beta chains derived from one specimen sequenced in a study of T-cell memory formation after mild COVID-19. TCRdb itself ran the 5' RACE reads through MiXCR, one entry per CDR3 protein. The sample lists under 200,000 distinct CDR3 sequences; 31% were seen once. Material: PBMCs or a T cell subset sorted from them (not recorded which). These receptors came from an adult woman who had mild COVID-19 (a few samples of this study predate the infection). Cell type and time point are not known.

The chain uses TRBV4-2 and TRBJ2-7; no clear D gene. The V gene's germline CDR1 is LGHNA and CDR2 YNFKEQ. The CDR3 extends over 16 amino acids. V lost 0 bases, J lost 2 bases, and 14 bases lay in between. The DNA of the CDR3 is TGTGCCAGCAGCCAAGATACGGTCCGAGAGACCTACGAGCAGTACTTC. Translation: CASSQDTVRETYEQYF.

The chain joins TRBV5-5 to TRBJ2-7; perhaps TRBD1 as D (6 bases). V was pared by 2 bases and J by 5 bases, with 20 bases between. The germline gives CDR1 SGHKS, CDR2 YYEKEE (reference sequence). The CDR3 extends over 16 amino acids. CDR3 protein: CASSFPTGPLGNEQYF. Here the CDR3 DNA reads TGTGCCAGCAGCTTTCCGACAGGCCCGCTGGGTAACGAGCAGTACTTC.

The V and J genes are TRBV30 and TRBJ2-5, with D possibly being TRBD1 or TRBD2 (5 bases each). CDR3 length: 12 amino acids. Germline V lookup: CDR1 GTSNPN, CDR2 SVGIG (reference sequence). Trimming removed 2 bases from V and 5 bases from J, with 9 bases in between. In DNA, the CDR3 is TGTGCCTGGAGTTTGGGGGAGGAGACCCAGTACTTC. This encodes CAWSLGEETQYF.

This clonotype was detected only a few times. J is TRBJ1-1 and V is TRBV6-5; D is undetermined. Trimming cost V 3 bases and J 5 bases, with 13 bases left between them. CDR1 and CDR2 from the germline V gene are MNHEY and SVGAGI. This CDR3 has 14 amino acids. The CDR3 DNA reads as TGTGCCAGCAGTTATTATTTCGGGAGAACTGAAGCTTTCTTT. Protein: CASSYYFGRTEAFF.

The CDR3 here is CASSQIGPDTQYF. CDR3 nucleotides: TGTGCCAGCAGTCAAATCGGTCCAGATACGCAGTATTTT. The V call is TRBV25-1, the J call TRBJ2-3; D unresolved. This CDR3 contains 13 residues. Germline CDR1 and CDR2: MGHDK and SYGVNS. V was shortened by 5 bases and J by 4 bases, with 10 bases between the two germline ends.

This clonotype was observed a handful of times. V usage is TRBV9 and J usage is TRBJ2-2; weak D call: TRBD1 (6 bases). The germline CDR1 and CDR2 sequences are SGDLS and YYNGEE. The CDR3 covers 16 residues. The germline V and J ends were trimmed by 5 bases and 0 bases, with 14 bases remaining between them. The CDR3 here is CASRGAGATNTGELFF. CDR3 nucleotide sequence: TGTGCCAGCAGAGGGGCAGGGGCTACGAACACCGGGGAGCTGTTTTTT.

The chain recombines TRBV7-9 with TRBJ1-2, with 12 bases matching TRBD1. Losses at the gene ends were 1 base for V and 8 bases for J; bases not matched to a gene: 8. Germline V gene data show CDR1 as SEHNR and CDR2 as FQNEAQ (reference sequence). There are 16 residues in the CDR3. CDR3 nucleotide sequence: TGTGCCAGCAGCTTAGAAGTGGGACAGGGGGCGATCGGCTACACCTTC. Residues: CASSLEVGQGAIGYTF.

The rearrangement joins TRBV5-1 to TRBJ2-5; 12 positions match TRBD1. Germline V gives CDR1 SGHRS, CDR2 YFSETQ. The J segment lost 4 bases and the V segment lost 0 bases, leaving 1 base of the junction unmatched. The CDR3 is made up of 15 amino acids. The CDR3 sequence: CASSLGDRGRETQYF. DNA of the CDR3: TGCGCCAGCAGCTTGGGGGACAGGGGGCGAGAGACCCAGTACTTC.

Only a few counts were recorded for this clonotype. V usage is TRBV12-3 or TRBV12-4 and J usage is TRBJ1-1; D is unclear. The V end lost 1 base, the J end lost 5 bases, and 11 bases lay between the germline ends. CDR3 size: 14 residues. In nucleotides, the CDR3 is TGTGCCAGCAGTTTAGGTCGTGGGGTTACTGAAGCTTTCTTT. It is translated as CASSLGRGVTEAFF.

The sample holds many counts of this clonotype. The genes are TRBV12-3 or TRBV12-4 and TRBJ2-3; 8 bases align to TRBD1. Trimming at V came to 6 bases and at J to 2 bases, leaving 10 bases not matched to a gene. The CDR3 is 16 residues long. As DNA, the CDR3 is TGTGCCAGCAGGCCAACAGGGGGTCGACCCACAGATACGCAGTATTTT. Residues: CASRPTGGRPTDTQYF.

The chain joins TRBV4-1 to TRBJ2-7; D unresolved. There are 13 residues in the CDR3. Trimming left V 1 base short and J 2 bases short, with 6 bases between. Looked up from germline, CDR1 is MGHRA and CDR2 is YSYEKL. DNA of the CDR3: TGCGCCAGCAGCCAAGGACACCCCTACGAGCAGTACTTC. Translating gives CASSQGHPYEQYF.

This clonotype came up a few times. The CDR3 sequence is CASSLYPGQIVYEQYF. The CDR3 DNA sequence: TGTGCCAGCAGCTTATATCCGGGACAGATCGTCTACGAGCAGTACTTC. The chain combines TRBV7-3 with TRBJ2-7; 7 bases are a match to TRBD1. CDR1 and CDR2 from the germline V gene are SGHTA and FQGTGA. Trimming removed 2 bases from V and 3 bases from J; junction bases left unmatched: 10. This CDR3 spans 16 amino acids. Filled out from reference TRBV7-3 and TRBJ2-7, the complete variable domain reads GAGVSQTPSNKVTEKGKYVELRCDPISGHTALYWYRQSLGQGPEFLIYFQGTGAADDSGLPNDRFFAVRPEGSVSTLKIQRTERGDSAVYLCASSLYPGQIVYEQYFGPGTRLTVT.

This chain uses TRBV30 with TRBJ2-3, with TRBD2 matching over 8 bases. In germline, CDR1 is GTSNPN, CDR2 SVGIG (reference sequence). The J segment lost 4 bases and the V segment lost 0 bases, leaving 3 bases of the junction unmatched. The length of the CDR3 is 14 residues. This chain's CDR3 is CAWSVRGGPDTQYF. The CDR3 DNA reads TGTGCCTGGAGTGTACGGGGGGGGCCAGATACGCAGTATTTT.

This clonotype was seen more than once but under ten times. The chain is built from TRBV4-2 and TRBJ1-5, with a weak D call TRBD1 (5 bases). CDR3 length: 15 amino acids. Germline V gives CDR1 LGHNA, CDR2 YNFKEQ. V was pared by 4 bases and J by 4 bases, with 14 bases between. CDR3 in DNA: TGTGCCAGCAGCCCCAGGGACTCTAGTAATCAGCCCCAGCATTTT. Protein product: CASSPRDSSNQPQHF.

The chain links TRBV5-6 to TRBJ2-3, with 8 bases fitting TRBD2. V trimming: 3 bases; J trimming: 1 base; junction bases outside the gene matches: 4. This CDR3 is 15 amino acids long. Germline V gene sequence: CDR1 SGHDT, CDR2 YYEEEE. The CDR3 region is CASSSRRGGTDTQYF. The CDR3 coding sequence is TGTGCCAGCAGCTCCCGGCGGGGGGGCACAGATACGCAGTATTTT.